These T cell receptor beta chains were read from a single sample in a study of post-analysis software for immune sequencing data. One entry per CDR3 protein, called by TCRdb with MiXCR from the PCR reads. The sample lists 800,000 to 950,000 distinct CDR3 sequences, 53% occurring once. The sequenced sample was blood. Every receptor here comes from a girl between 10 and 17 years old with multiple sclerosis. The CDR3 runs from the conserved cysteine through the conserved F or W. Each record gives: CDR3 DNA, CDR3 protein, D gene, V gene, J gene, clone size. D genes are given only for firm matches. The listing skips clone size in some rows; elsewhere it reads once, few, many or a size class.

CDR3nt: TGTGCCAGCAGAATTTCCTCACAGGGGAGGACTGAAGCTTTCTTT
CDR3aa: CASRISSQGRTEAFF
d_gene: TRBD1
v_gene: TRBV3-1
j_gene: TRBJ1-1
abundance: -

CDR3nt: TGCGCCAGCAGCGCCAACAGGGGAGCAGATACGCAGTATTTT
CDR3aa: CASSANRGADTQYF
d_gene: TRBD1
v_gene: TRBV5-1
j_gene: TRBJ2-3
abundance: few

CDR3nt: TGTGCCAGCAGCTCTGACGGGGACTATTGGGATGAGCAGTTCTTC
CDR3aa: CASSSDGDYWDEQFF
d_gene: TRBD2
v_gene: TRBV7-2
j_gene: TRBJ2-1
abundance: few

CDR3nt: TGCAGTGCTAGTGGGGATGTTAGCAATCAGCCCCAGCATTTT
CDR3aa: CSASGDVSNQPQHF
d_gene: -
v_gene: TRBV20-1
j_gene: TRBJ1-5
abundance: -

CDR3nt: TGCGCCAGCAGCTTGGATGGGGGCGCTGGCACTGAAGCTTTCTTT
CDR3aa: CASSLDGGAGTEAFF
d_gene: -
v_gene: TRBV5-1
j_gene: TRBJ1-1
abundance: -

CDR3nt: TGCAGCGGCGTGGCGGATACCTACGAGCAGTACTTC
CDR3aa: CSGVADTYEQYF
d_gene: -
v_gene: TRBV29-1
j_gene: TRBJ2-7
abundance: -

CDR3nt: TGCAGGGGACAGGAATCTAACTATGGCTACACCTTC
CDR3aa: CRGQESNYGYTF
d_gene: TRBD1
v_gene: TRBV20-1
j_gene: TRBJ1-2
abundance: -

CDR3nt: TGTGCCAGCAGCTTAATCAACTTCTCCTACGAGCAGTACTTC
CDR3aa: CASSLINFSYEQYF
d_gene: -
v_gene: TRBV7-8
j_gene: TRBJ2-7
abundance: -

CDR3nt: TGTGCCATCAGTTGGGACAGGGAGGCAGATACGCAGTATTTT
CDR3aa: CAISWDREADTQYF
d_gene: TRBD1
v_gene: TRBV10-3
j_gene: TRBJ2-3
abundance: few

CDR3nt: TGCAGTGCTAGCGCCGGGACAGGGCAATACAATGAGCAGTTCTTC
CDR3aa: CSASAGTGQYNEQFF
d_gene: TRBD1
v_gene: TRBV20-1
j_gene: TRBJ2-1
abundance: -

CDR3nt: TGTGCCAGCAGCTCCGAGACAACTTACAATGAGCAGTTCTTC
CDR3aa: CASSSETTYNEQFF
d_gene: -
v_gene: TRBV7-8
j_gene: TRBJ2-1
abundance: -

CDR3nt: TGCAGTGCCGACAAGGGACGGATGAATGAAAAACTGTTTTTT
CDR3aa: CSADKGRMNEKLFF
d_gene: -
v_gene: TRBV20-1
j_gene: TRBJ1-4
abundance: once

CDR3nt: TGTGCCAGCAGGACCACACGCCCCTCCTACGAGCAGTACTTC
CDR3aa: CASRTTRPSYEQYF
d_gene: -
v_gene: TRBV6-6
j_gene: TRBJ2-7
abundance: -

CDR3nt: TGTGCCAGCAGCTCACCGGGACGCCGGGGCTACACCTTC
CDR3aa: CASSSPGRRGYTF
d_gene: -
v_gene: TRBV28
j_gene: TRBJ1-2
abundance: few

CDR3nt: TGTGCCAGCAGCTCGCAGGGGGCGCCTAATGAAAAACTGTTTTTT
CDR3aa: CASSSQGAPNEKLFF
d_gene: TRBD1
v_gene: TRBV7-2
j_gene: TRBJ1-4
abundance: few

CDR3nt: TGTGCCAGCAGCATTAGCGGGACCTACAATGAGCAGTTCTTC
CDR3aa: CASSISGTYNEQFF
d_gene: TRBD2
v_gene: TRBV9
j_gene: TRBJ2-1
abundance: few

CDR3nt: TGTGCCAGCAGTTTAGGGGGACAGGGGGCTCATGAAGCTTTCTTT
CDR3aa: CASSLGGQGAHEAFF
d_gene: TRBD1
v_gene: TRBV12-3/TRBV12-4
j_gene: TRBJ1-1
abundance: -

CDR3nt: TGCAGCGTTGTTCCAGGGAACTATGGCTACACCTTC
CDR3aa: CSVVPGNYGYTF
d_gene: -
v_gene: TRBV29-1
j_gene: TRBJ1-2
abundance: -

CDR3nt: TGTGCCAGCAGCCCAACGTCCCGGGACAGGGGGCAAAGCAATCAGCCCCAGCATTTT
CDR3aa: CASSPTSRDRGQSNQPQHF
d_gene: TRBD1
v_gene: TRBV7-2
j_gene: TRBJ1-5
abundance: -

CDR3nt: TGCAGTGCTACGACAGGGGCGATGAACACTGAAGCTTTCTTT
CDR3aa: CSATTGAMNTEAFF
d_gene: TRBD1
v_gene: TRBV20-1
j_gene: TRBJ1-1
abundance: -

CDR3nt: TGTGCCAGCAGCCCACCCCCTCTTGGACTAGCGGGCTCTAGCACAGATACGCAGTATTTT
CDR3aa: CASSPPPLGLAGSSTDTQYF
d_gene: TRBD2
v_gene: TRBV6-1
j_gene: TRBJ2-3
abundance: many

CDR3nt: TGTGCCACTACCGCAGGGGTATCGGAAAGCTATGGCTACACCTTC
CDR3aa: CATTAGVSESYGYTF
d_gene: -
v_gene: TRBV10-3
j_gene: TRBJ1-2
abundance: few

CDR3nt: TGTGCCAGCAGTTACGGCCGCAACCAATTTGATACGCAGTATTTT
CDR3aa: CASSYGRNQFDTQYF
d_gene: -
v_gene: TRBV6-5
j_gene: TRBJ2-3
abundance: -

CDR3nt: TGTGCCAGCAGTGTACTCGGACGGGGGTCGAATGAAAAACTGTTTTTT
CDR3aa: CASSVLGRGSNEKLFF
d_gene: -
v_gene: TRBV6-5
j_gene: TRBJ1-4
abundance: few

CDR3nt: TGTGCCAGCAGCTTATCGGTAGCGGGGGGGATAGGGATCAATGAGCAGTTCTTC
CDR3aa: CASSLSVAGGIGINEQFF
d_gene: TRBD2
v_gene: TRBV7-3
j_gene: TRBJ2-1
abundance: few

CDR3nt: TGTGCCATCAGTGAGTCCAGCGAGCAGTACTTC
CDR3aa: CAISESSEQYF
d_gene: -
v_gene: TRBV10-3
j_gene: TRBJ2-7
abundance: few

CDR3nt: TGTGCCAGCAGCTCACCCGGGACAGGAGAAGAGACGCAGTATTTT
CDR3aa: CASSSPGTGEETQYF
d_gene: TRBD1
v_gene: TRBV7-6
j_gene: TRBJ2-3
abundance: few

CDR3nt: TGCAGTGCTAGACCCGAAGGGACTGGGGCCAACGTCCTGACTTTC
CDR3aa: CSARPEGTGANVLTF
d_gene: -
v_gene: TRBV20-1
j_gene: TRBJ2-6
abundance: -

CDR3nt: TGCGCCAGCAGCTTGGCCGGCAGGGGCCACGAGCAGTACTTC
CDR3aa: CASSLAGRGHEQYF
d_gene: -
v_gene: TRBV5-1
j_gene: TRBJ2-7
abundance: few

CDR3nt: TGTGCCAGCAGCCTACCAACAGGCCTCGGCACAGATACGCAGTATTTT
CDR3aa: CASSLPTGLGTDTQYF
d_gene: -
v_gene: TRBV3-1
j_gene: TRBJ2-3
abundance: -

CDR3nt: TGCAGCGTTGCCAGGGACAGGGCCTACGAGCAGTACTTC
CDR3aa: CSVARDRAYEQYF
d_gene: TRBD1
v_gene: TRBV29-1
j_gene: TRBJ2-7
abundance: few

CDR3nt: TGCGCCAGCAGCTTACTTGGACAGGACCCCTACGAGCAGTACTTC
CDR3aa: CASSLLGQDPYEQYF
d_gene: TRBD1
v_gene: TRBV5-1
j_gene: TRBJ2-7
abundance: -

CDR3nt: TGCAGCGTTGAAGATGCAGGGAATGAGCAGTTCTTC
CDR3aa: CSVEDAGNEQFF
d_gene: -
v_gene: TRBV29-1
j_gene: TRBJ2-1
abundance: -

CDR3nt: TGTGCCAGCAGTGAACCCAGGGGATCCTATAATGAGCAGTTCTTC
CDR3aa: CASSEPRGSYNEQFF
d_gene: -
v_gene: TRBV25-1
j_gene: TRBJ2-1
abundance: -

CDR3nt: TGTGCCAGCAATTTGGACAGGAATAACTACGAGCAGTACTTC
CDR3aa: CASNLDRNNYEQYF
d_gene: TRBD1
v_gene: TRBV2
j_gene: TRBJ2-7
abundance: few

CDR3nt: TGTGCCAGCAGTTTCGGAGCGTTAGCTTTCTTT
CDR3aa: CASSFGALAFF
d_gene: -
v_gene: TRBV12-3/TRBV12-4
j_gene: TRBJ1-1
abundance: -

CDR3nt: TGTGCCAGCAGCCCTAGCGGGGGGGCCATCTCTGTTCTCGAGACCCAGTACTTC
CDR3aa: CASSPSGGAISVLETQYF
d_gene: TRBD2
v_gene: TRBV7-2
j_gene: TRBJ2-5
abundance: -

CDR3nt: TGCAGTGCTAGAGATTCGGGGGGGGCGGAGAAAAACATTCAGTACTTC
CDR3aa: CSARDSGGAEKNIQYF
d_gene: TRBD2
v_gene: TRBV20-1
j_gene: TRBJ2-4
abundance: -

CDR3nt: TGTGCCAGCAGTCGCTCCGGACTAGCGGTAAACACCGGGGAGCTGTTTTTT
CDR3aa: CASSRSGLAVNTGELFF
d_gene: TRBD2
v_gene: TRBV12-3/TRBV12-4
j_gene: TRBJ2-2
abundance: -

CDR3nt: TGTGCCAGCAGCCGACTCTGGGGGGCGAATGAGCAGTTCTTC
CDR3aa: CASSRLWGANEQFF
d_gene: -
v_gene: TRBV25-1
j_gene: TRBJ2-1
abundance: -

CDR3nt: TGCGCCAGCAGCCCGGGACAGGGGGCCAATGAGCAGTTCTTC
CDR3aa: CASSPGQGANEQFF
d_gene: TRBD1
v_gene: TRBV5-1
j_gene: TRBJ2-1
abundance: few